The 20 T cell receptor beta chains listed next were all sequenced from one sample in a study of CD8 T cells in Susac syndrome. Random hexamers primed reverse transcription of about 0.45 to 1 ug RNA. TCRdb passed the immunoSEQ multiplex PCR reads through MiXCR, listing each CDR3 protein once. The data show 90,000 to 150,000 distinct CDR3 sequences, over 90% seen once. The sample was CD4+ T cells from PBMCs. The receptors derive from a human donor in good health.

The chain uses TRBV4-2 and TRBJ1-5, with D hard to call. Germline V CDR1 and CDR2: LGHNA, YNFKEQ. V shed 3 bases and J shed 1 base, with 7 bases lying between them. This CDR3 is built from 14 residues. CDR3 in amino acids: CASSQEDSNQPQHF. CDR3 DNA sequence: TGTGCCAGCAGCCAGGAGGACAGCAATCAGCCCCAGCATTTT.

The V gene is TRBV5-1, the J gene TRBJ1-2, with 7 bases that match TRBD1. The CDR3 sequence is 13 residues long. Germline CDR1 SGHRS, CDR2 YFSETQ. The V and J ends lost 7 bases and 6 bases, in that order; junction bases with no gene match: 9. CDR3 bases: TGCGCCAGCTTTACAGGGGAGGTACATGGCTACACCTTC. Its translation is CASFTGEVHGYTF.

In its sample, this clonotype was seen once. The chain carries TRBV29-1 and TRBJ2-1, with D possibly matching TRBD1 (6 bases). Germline V lookup: CDR1 SQVTM, CDR2 ANQGSEA. V lost 3 bases to trimming and J lost 9 bases, with 15 bases between them. The CDR3 loop spans 13 amino acids. The CDR3 DNA follows: TGCAGCGTTGACCGGCAGGGGAAGATTGAGCAGTTCTTC. Translation: CSVDRQGKIEQFF.

The rearrangement uses TRBV6-5 and TRBJ2-1; 9 bases agree with TRBD1. V trimming: 6 bases; J trimming: 0 bases; junction bases outside the gene matches: 3. The CDR3 covers 15 residues. The germline CDR1 and CDR2 sequences are MNHEY and SVGAGI. This CDR3 reads CASSRGQGSYNEQFF. CDR3 sequence (DNA): TGTGCCAGCAGCCGGGGACAGGGCTCCTACAATGAGCAGTTCTTC.

The rearrangement joins TRBV5-4 to TRBJ1-4; TRBD1 matches 12 bases. With V trimmed by 4 bases and J by 7 bases, 8 bases remained unmatched. This CDR3 is 16 amino acids long. In germline, CDR1 is SGHNT, CDR2 YYREEE (reference sequence). The CDR3 sequence is CASSQQGQGAGEKLFF. The CDR3 DNA follows: TGTGCCAGCAGCCAGCAGGGACAGGGGGCAGGTGAAAAACTGTTTTTT.

This clonotype came up a few times. The chain carries TRBV7-2 and TRBJ2-7; D might be TRBD1 (6 bases). Germline lookup yields CDR1 SGHTA and CDR2 FQGNSA. The CDR3 has 14 residues. The ends were cut back, 7 bases at V and 3 bases at J, with 16 bases in the middle. CDR3 sequence (DNA): TGTGCCAGCACCCGAGGGGGACACGGCTACGAGCAGTACTTC. Translating it yields CASTRGGHGYEQYF. The full variable domain, its missing parts supplied by reference TRBV7-2 and TRBJ2-7, is GAGVSQSPSNKVTEKGKDVELRCDPISGHTALYWYRQSLGQGLEFLIYFQGNSAPDKSGLPSDRFSAERTGGSVSTLTIQRTQQEDSAVYLCASTRGGHGYEQYFGPGTRLTVT.

V and J are TRBV4-3 and TRBJ2-5, with 8 bases matching TRBD2. After removal of 1 base from V and 4 bases from J, the junction contained 8 bases not matched to a gene. CDR3 size: 16 residues. CDR1 is LGHNA and CDR2 is YSLEER in the germline V gene. CDR3 in amino acids: CASSQGTVAGSETQYF. DNA of the CDR3: TGCGCCAGCAGCCAAGGGACGGTAGCGGGGTCAGAGACCCAGTACTTC.

V usage is TRBV19 and J usage is TRBJ2-1, with 14 bases fitting TRBD2. The CDR3 has 17 residues. The V gene's germline CDR1 is LNHDA and CDR2 SQIVND (reference sequence). The V segment lost 8 bases and the J segment 0 bases; nucleotides outside the gene matches: 6. The CDR3 loop is CASSVTSGRVSYNEQFF. The CDR3 DNA is TGTGCCAGTTCAGTGACTAGCGGGAGGGTCTCCTACAATGAGCAGTTCTTC. Combining the CDR3 with reference TRBV19 and TRBJ2-1 gives the whole variable domain DGGITQSPKYLFRKEGQNVTLSCEQNLNHDAMYWYRQDPGQGLRLIYYSQIVNDFQKGDIAEGYSVSREKKESFPLTVTSAQKNPTAFYLCASSVTSGRVSYNEQFFGPGTRLTVL.

The J gene is TRBJ1-1, the V gene TRBV5-1, with D tentatively TRBD1 (6 bases). CDR1 is SGHRS, CDR2 YFSETQ, per germline. Trimming cost V 0 bases and J 1 base, with 13 bases left between them. The CDR3 runs to 16 residues. Written as DNA, the CDR3 is TGCGCCAGCAGCTTGGGGACGGACAGCGAGAACACTGAAGCTTTCTTT. Protein product: CASSLGTDSENTEAFF.

The J gene is TRBJ1-4, the V gene TRBV7-3; D ambiguous. CDR3 length: 15 residues. Germline V gene lookup returns CDR1 SGHTA and CDR2 FQGTGA. Trimming shortened V by 1 base and J by 10 bases, and 16 bases separated the two germline ends. The CDR3 sequence is CASSLMRTAPGKLFF. CDR3 in DNA: TGTGCCAGCAGCTTAATGAGGACGGCCCCGGGAAAACTGTTTTTT.

The CDR3: CASTKAAALNNEQFF. In DNA form, the CDR3 reads TGTGCCAGCACTAAAGCAGCCGCCCTAAACAATGAGCAGTTCTTC. The chain is built from TRBV12-3 or TRBV12-4 and TRBJ2-1, with D hard to call. The V end lost 7 bases, the J end lost 5 bases, and 18 bases lay between the germline ends. The CDR3 spans 15 residues.

V is TRBV27 and J is TRBJ2-7, with 10 bases fitting TRBD1. Germline CDR1 MNHEY, CDR2 SMNVEV (reference sequence). This CDR3 is 15 amino acids long. V shed 2 bases, J shed 5 bases, and the junction held 6 bases outside the gene matches. CDR3 nucleotide sequence: TGTGCCAGCAGTTTAACGTGGGACAGGGGACACGAGCAGTACTTC. It specifies CASSLTWDRGHEQYF.

The genes are TRBV27 and TRBJ2-7; no clear D gene. This CDR3 comprises 14 residues. V lost 5 bases and J lost 2, with 13 bases in between. CDR1 and CDR2 (germline): MNHEY, SMNVEV (reference sequence). CDR3 DNA: TGTGCCAGCAGTCCCCTGGGCAGGACCTACGAGCAGTACTTC. Amino acid sequence: CASSPLGRTYEQYF.

The chain uses TRBV20-1 and TRBJ2-1; TRBD2 is a possible D gene (6 bases). V was clipped by 5 bases and J by 7 bases, with 15 bases between them. The CDR3 consists of 13 residues. Per germline, CDR1 DFQATT and CDR2 SNEGSKA (reference sequence). CDR3 sequence: CSAERLRGNEQFF. For the CDR3, the DNA is TGCAGTGCTGAAAGACTTCGGGGGAATGAGCAGTTCTTC.

This chain uses TRBV10-3 with TRBJ2-1; no clear D. This CDR3 has 15 residues. Deletions cut 5 bases from V and 0 bases from J, with 11 bases between. Germline loops: CDR1 ENHRY, CDR2 SYGVKD. The CDR3 loop reads CAISSSESSYNEQFF. The CDR3 DNA follows: TGTGCCATCAGTTCTTCAGAAAGCTCCTACAATGAGCAGTTCTTC.

The V gene is TRBV12-3 or TRBV12-4, the J gene TRBJ2-5; D is unclear. The CDR3 has 12 amino acids. The ends were cut back, 8 bases at V and 5 bases at J, with 12 bases in the middle. CDR3 in DNA: TGTGCCAGCGGTCAGAACCGGGAGACCCAGTACTTC. This encodes CASGQNRETQYF.

V gene TRBV7-9 combines with J gene TRBJ1-1; D is perhaps TRBD1 (6 bases). The CDR3 contains 16 residues. Between the trimmed V and J ends, which lost 5 bases and 2 bases, there was a span of 18 bases. Germline-derived CDR1 and CDR2 are SEHNR and FQNEAQ (reference sequence). This chain's CDR3 is CASSRAGGAKNTEAFF. The CDR3 DNA is TGTGCCAGCAGCAGAGCCGGGGGCGCAAAAAACACTGAAGCTTTCTTT.

This clonotype showed up just once. This chain joins TRBV6-2 or TRBV6-3 and TRBJ2-1; D gene unclear. The V end lost 3 bases, the J end lost 5 bases, and 8 bases lay between the germline ends. The CDR3 spans 13 residues. CDR1 is MNHEY and CDR2 is SVGEGT in the germline V gene. The CDR3 coding sequence is TGTGCCAGCAGTTATAACGGACACAATGAGCAGTTCTTC. It encodes CASSYNGHNEQFF.

This sequence joins TRBV7-2 and TRBJ2-3, with D perhaps TRBD1 or TRBD2 (5 bases each). Trimming cost V 6 bases and J 2 bases, with 15 bases left between them. Germline CDR1 is SGHTA and CDR2 is FQGNSA. The CDR3 has 15 residues. The CDR3 region is CASSSVLGATDTQYF. The CDR3 DNA reads as TGTGCCAGCAGTTCCGTACTCGGGGCCACAGATACGCAGTATTTT.

The V and J genes are TRBV11-3 and TRBJ2-1; 8 positions agree with TRBD2. Germline CDR1 reads SGHNT; CDR2 reads YENEEA. V gave up 5 bases and J gave up 5 bases; unmatched junction bases: 8. CDR3 size: 15 residues. The CDR3 DNA reads TGTGCCAGCAGCCTTAGCGGGGCTCCTAACAATGAGCAGTTCTTC. This codes for CASSLSGAPNNEQFF.